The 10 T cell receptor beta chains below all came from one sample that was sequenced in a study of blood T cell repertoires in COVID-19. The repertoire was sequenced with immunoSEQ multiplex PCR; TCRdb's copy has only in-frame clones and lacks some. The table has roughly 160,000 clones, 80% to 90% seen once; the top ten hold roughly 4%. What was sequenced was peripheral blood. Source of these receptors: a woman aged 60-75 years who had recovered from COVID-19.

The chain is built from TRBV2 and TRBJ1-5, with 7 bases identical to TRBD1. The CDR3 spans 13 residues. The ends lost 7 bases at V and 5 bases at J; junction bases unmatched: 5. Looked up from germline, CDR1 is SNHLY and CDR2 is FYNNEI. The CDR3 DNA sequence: TGTGCCAGCAACCCCGACAGGGATCAGCCCCAGCATTTT. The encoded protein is CASNPDRDQPQHF. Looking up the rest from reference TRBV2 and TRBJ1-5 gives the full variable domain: EPEVTQTPSHQVTQMGQEVILRCVPISNHLYFYWYRQILGQKVEFLVSFYNNEISEKSEIFDDQFSVERPDGSNFTLKIRSTKLEDSAMYFCASNPDRDQPQHFGDGTRLSIL.

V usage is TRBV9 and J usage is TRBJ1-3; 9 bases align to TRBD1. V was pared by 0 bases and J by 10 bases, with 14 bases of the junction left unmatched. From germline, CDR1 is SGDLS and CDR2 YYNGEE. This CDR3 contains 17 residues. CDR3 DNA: TGTGCCAGCAGCGTAGCCCCGACCGGGACAGGGAGGGAAACCATATATTTT. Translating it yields CASSVAPTGTGRETIYF.

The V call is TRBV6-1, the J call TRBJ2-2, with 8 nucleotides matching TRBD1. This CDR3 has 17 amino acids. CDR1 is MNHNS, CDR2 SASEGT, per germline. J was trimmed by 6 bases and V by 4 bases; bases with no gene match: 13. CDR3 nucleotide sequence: TGTGCCAGCAGTGCCCTTGGTATTACAGGGGGGTCCGGGGAGCTGTTTTTT. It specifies CASSALGITGGSGELFF.

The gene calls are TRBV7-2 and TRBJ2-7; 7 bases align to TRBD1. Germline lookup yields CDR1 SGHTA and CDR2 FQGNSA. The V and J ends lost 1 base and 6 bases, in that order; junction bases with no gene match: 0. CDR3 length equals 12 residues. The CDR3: CASSLDRGEQYF. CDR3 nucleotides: TGTGCCAGCAGCTTAGACAGGGGCGAGCAGTACTTC.

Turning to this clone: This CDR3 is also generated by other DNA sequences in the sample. The DNA of the CDR3 is TGCGCCAGCAGCTCGGGACAGGGGGCGTACGAGCAGTACTTC. Amino acid sequence: CASSSGQGAYEQYF. The J gene is TRBJ2-7, the V gene TRBV5-1; 12 bases fit TRBD1. CDR3 length: 14 amino acids. V gave up 3 bases and J gave up 4 bases; unmatched junction bases: 2. CDR1 is SGHRS and CDR2 is YFSETQ in the germline V gene.

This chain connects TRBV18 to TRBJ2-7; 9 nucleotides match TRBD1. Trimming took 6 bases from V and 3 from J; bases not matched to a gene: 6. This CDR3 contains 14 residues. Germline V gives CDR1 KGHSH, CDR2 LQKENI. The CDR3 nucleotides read TGTGCCAGCTCGTCCGGGACAGGGAGCTACGAGCAGTACTTC. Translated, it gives CASSSGTGSYEQYF.

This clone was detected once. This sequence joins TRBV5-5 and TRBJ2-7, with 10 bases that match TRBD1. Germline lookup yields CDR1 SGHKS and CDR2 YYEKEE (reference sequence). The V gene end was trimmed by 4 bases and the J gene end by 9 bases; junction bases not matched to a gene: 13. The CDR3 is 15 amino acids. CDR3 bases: TGTGCCAGCAGCCGAGGGACAGGGGAATCATTTGGGCAGTACTTC. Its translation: CASSRGTGESFGQYF.

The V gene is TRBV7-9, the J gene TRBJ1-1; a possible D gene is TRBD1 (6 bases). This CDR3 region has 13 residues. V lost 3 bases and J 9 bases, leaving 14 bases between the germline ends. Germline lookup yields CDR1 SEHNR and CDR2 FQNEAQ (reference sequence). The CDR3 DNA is TGTGCCAGCAGCTTTGATTCCGGGACAAAAGCTTTCTTT. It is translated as CASSFDSGTKAFF.

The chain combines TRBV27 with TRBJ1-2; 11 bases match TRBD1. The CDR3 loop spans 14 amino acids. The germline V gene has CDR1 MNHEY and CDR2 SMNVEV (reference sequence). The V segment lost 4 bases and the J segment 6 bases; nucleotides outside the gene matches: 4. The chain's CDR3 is CASSSRTGGDGYTF. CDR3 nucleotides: TGTGCCAGCAGTTCACGGACAGGGGGCGATGGCTACACCTTC.

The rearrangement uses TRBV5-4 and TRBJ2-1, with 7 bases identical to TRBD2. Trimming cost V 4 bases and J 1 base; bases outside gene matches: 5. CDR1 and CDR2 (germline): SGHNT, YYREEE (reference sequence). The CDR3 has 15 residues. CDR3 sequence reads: CASSVGGLSYNEQFF. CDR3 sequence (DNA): TGTGCCAGCAGCGTCGGGGGGTTGTCCTACAATGAGCAGTTCTTC.